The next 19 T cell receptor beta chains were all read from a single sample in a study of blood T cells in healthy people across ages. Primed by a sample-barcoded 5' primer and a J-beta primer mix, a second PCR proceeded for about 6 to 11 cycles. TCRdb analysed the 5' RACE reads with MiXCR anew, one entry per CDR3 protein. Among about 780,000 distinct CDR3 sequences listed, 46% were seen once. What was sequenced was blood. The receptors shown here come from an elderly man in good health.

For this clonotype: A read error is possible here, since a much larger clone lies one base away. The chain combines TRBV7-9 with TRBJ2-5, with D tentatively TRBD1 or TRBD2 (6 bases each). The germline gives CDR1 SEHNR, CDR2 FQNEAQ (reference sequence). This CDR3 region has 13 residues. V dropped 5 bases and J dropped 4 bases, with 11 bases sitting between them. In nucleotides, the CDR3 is TGTGCCAGCAGCGGGGGGCTTGGAGAGACCCAGTACTTC. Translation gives CASSGGLGETQYF.

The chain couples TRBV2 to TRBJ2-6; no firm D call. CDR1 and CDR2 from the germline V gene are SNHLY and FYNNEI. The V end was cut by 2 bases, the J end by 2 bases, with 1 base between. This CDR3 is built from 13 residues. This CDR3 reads CASSEPGANVLTF. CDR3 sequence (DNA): TGTGCCAGCAGTGAACCTGGGGCCAACGTCCTGACTTTC.

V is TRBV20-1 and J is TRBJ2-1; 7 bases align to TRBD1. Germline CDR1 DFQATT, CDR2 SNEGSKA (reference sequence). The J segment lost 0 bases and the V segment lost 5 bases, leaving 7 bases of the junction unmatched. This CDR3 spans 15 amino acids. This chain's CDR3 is CSADGTESSYNEQFF. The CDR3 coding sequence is TGCAGTGCTGACGGGACAGAGAGCTCCTACAATGAGCAGTTCTTC.

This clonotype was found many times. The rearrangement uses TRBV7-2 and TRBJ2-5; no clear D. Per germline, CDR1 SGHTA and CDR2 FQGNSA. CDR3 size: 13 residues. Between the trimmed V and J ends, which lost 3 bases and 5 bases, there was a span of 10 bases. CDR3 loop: CASSLKSAETQYF. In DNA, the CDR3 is TGTGCCAGCAGCTTGAAGAGCGCTGAGACCCAGTACTTC.

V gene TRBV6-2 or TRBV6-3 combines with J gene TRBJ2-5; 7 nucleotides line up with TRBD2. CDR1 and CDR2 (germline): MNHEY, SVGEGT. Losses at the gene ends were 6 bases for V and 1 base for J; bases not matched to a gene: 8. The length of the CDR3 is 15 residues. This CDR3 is CASSHGGEGQETQYF. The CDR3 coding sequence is TGTGCCAGCAGCCACGGAGGGGAGGGCCAAGAGACCCAGTACTTC.

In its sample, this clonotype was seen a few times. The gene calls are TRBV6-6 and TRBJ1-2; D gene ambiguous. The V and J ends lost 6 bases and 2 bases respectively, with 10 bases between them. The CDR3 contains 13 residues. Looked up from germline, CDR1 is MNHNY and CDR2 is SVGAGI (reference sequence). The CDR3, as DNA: TGTGCCAGCAGCCCCTCAGTGAACTATGGCTACACCTTC. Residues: CASSPSVNYGYTF.

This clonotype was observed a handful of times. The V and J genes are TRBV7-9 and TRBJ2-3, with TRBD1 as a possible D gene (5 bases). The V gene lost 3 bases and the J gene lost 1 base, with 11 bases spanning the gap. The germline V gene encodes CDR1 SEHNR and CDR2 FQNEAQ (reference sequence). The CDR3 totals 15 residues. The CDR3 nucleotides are TGTGCCAGCAGCTTGGTAGGACAAGGCACAGATACGCAGTATTTT. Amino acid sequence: CASSLVGQGTDTQYF.

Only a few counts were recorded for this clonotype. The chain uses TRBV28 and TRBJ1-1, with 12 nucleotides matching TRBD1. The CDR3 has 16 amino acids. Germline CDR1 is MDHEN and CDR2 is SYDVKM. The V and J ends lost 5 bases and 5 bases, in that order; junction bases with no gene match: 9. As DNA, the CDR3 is TGTGCCAGCAGTCCAGAGGGACAGGGGGCGAGAACTGAAGCTTTCTTT. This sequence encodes CASSPEGQGARTEAFF.

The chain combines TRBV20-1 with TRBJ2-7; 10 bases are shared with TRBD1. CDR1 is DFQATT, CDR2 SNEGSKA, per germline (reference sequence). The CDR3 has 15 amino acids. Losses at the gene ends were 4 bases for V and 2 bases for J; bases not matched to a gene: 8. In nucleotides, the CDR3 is TGCAGTGCTATACCTGACAGGGGGCCTACCTACGAGCAGTACTTC. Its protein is CSAIPDRGPTYEQYF.

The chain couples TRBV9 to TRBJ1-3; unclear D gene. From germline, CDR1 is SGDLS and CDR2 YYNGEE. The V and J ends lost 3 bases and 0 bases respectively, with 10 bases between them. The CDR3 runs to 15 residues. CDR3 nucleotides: TGTGCCAGCAGCGCGAGCCCTGACTCTGGAAACACCATATATTTT. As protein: CASSASPDSGNTIYF.

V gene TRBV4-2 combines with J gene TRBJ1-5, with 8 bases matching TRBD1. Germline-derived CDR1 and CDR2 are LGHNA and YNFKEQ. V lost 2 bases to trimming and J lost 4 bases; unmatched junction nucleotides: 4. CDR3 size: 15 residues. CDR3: CASSQTGGVNQPQHF. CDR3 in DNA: TGTGCCAGCAGCCAAACAGGGGGAGTGAATCAGCCCCAGCATTTT.

CDR3 residues: CASSSPWGNTEAFF. In DNA, the CDR3 is TGTGCCAGCAGCTCCCCTTGGGGCAACACTGAAGCTTTCTTT. The chain recombines TRBV7-2 with TRBJ1-1; perhaps TRBD1 as D (5 bases). The CDR3 covers 14 residues. Germline loops: CDR1 SGHTA, CDR2 FQGNSA. Between the trimmed V and J ends, which lost 4 bases and 2 bases, there was a span of 11 bases.

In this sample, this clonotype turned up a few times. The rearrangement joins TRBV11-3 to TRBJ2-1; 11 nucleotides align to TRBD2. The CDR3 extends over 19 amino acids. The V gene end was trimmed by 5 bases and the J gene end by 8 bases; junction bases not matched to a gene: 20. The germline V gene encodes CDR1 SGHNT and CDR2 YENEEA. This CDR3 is CASSEGVAGGPRQGHEQFF. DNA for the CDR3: TGTGCCAGCAGCGAAGGGGTAGCGGGAGGGCCGCGCCAAGGTCATGAGCAGTTCTTC.

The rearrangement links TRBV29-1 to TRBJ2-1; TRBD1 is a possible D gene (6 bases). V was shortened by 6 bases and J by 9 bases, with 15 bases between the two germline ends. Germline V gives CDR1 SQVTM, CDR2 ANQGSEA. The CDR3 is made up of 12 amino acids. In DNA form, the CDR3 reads TGCAGCGTGTCCCCACAGGGAAGTGAGCAGTTCTTC. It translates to CSVSPQGSEQFF.

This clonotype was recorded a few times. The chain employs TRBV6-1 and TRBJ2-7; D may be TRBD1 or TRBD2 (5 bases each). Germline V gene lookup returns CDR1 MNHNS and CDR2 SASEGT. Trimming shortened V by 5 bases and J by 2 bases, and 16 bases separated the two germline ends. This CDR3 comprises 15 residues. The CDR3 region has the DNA TGTGCCAGCAGTCGTTTCCGGGACCCAACCTACGAGCAGTACTTC. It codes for CASSRFRDPTYEQYF.

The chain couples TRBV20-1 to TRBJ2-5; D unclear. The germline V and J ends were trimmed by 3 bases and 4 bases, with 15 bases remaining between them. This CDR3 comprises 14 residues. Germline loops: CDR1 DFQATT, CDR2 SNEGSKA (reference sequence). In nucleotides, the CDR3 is TGCAGTGCTAGTCATATCGGGCAGAGAGAGACCCAGTACTTC. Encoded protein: CSASHIGQRETQYF.

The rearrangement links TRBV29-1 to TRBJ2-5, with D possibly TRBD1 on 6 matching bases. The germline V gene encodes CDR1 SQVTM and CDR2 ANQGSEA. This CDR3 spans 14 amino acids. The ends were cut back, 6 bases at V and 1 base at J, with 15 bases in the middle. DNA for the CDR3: TGCAGCGTGGAAACAGGGACCCTCCAAGAGACCCAGTACTTC. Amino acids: CSVETGTLQETQYF.

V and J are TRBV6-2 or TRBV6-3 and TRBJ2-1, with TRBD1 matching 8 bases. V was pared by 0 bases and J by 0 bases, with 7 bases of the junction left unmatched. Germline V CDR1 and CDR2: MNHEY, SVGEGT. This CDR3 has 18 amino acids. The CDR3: CASSYSRDRGYSYNEQFF. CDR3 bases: TGTGCCAGCAGTTACTCGAGAGACAGGGGTTACTCCTACAATGAGCAGTTCTTC.

CDR3 loop: CASSVAGNYNSPLHF. As DNA, the CDR3 is TGTGCCAGCAGCGTTGCTGGGAACTATAATTCACCCCTCCACTTT. This chain links TRBV9 with TRBJ1-6; unclear D gene. The CDR3 spans 15 residues. The ends were cut back, 2 bases at V and 3 bases at J, with 9 bases in the middle. Germline CDR1 SGDLS, CDR2 YYNGEE. Variable domain in full (rest from reference TRBV9 and TRBJ1-6): DSGVTQTPKHLITATGQRVTLRCSPRSGDLSVYWYQQSLDQGLQFLIQYYNGEERAKGNILERFSAQQFPDLHSELNLSSLELGDSALYFCASSVAGNYNSPLHFGNGTRLTVT.